One sample yielded the 5 T cell receptor beta chains listed below, sequenced in a study of T cell responses to AZD1222 COVID-19 vaccine. Only in-frame clones appear in the TCRdb table, and some are missing; sequencing was by immunoSEQ multiplex PCR. The sample shows fewer than 150,000 clones, 70% to 90% of them seen only once. Here the sequenced sample was peripheral blood, taken 28 days after the second AZD1222 dose. Receptors were obtained from an adult who received the AZD1222 COVID-19 vaccine.

V is TRBV29-1 and J is TRBJ1-2; TRBD1 might be the D (6 bases). Germline V gives CDR1 SQVTM, CDR2 ANQGSEA. The V end lost 5 bases, the J end lost 7 bases, and 17 bases lay between the germline ends. This CDR3 spans 13 amino acids. The CDR3 loop is CSVPEQGPSGYTF. For the CDR3, the DNA is TGCAGCGTTCCCGAACAGGGTCCCAGTGGCTACACCTTC.

The chain is built from TRBV7-9 and TRBJ2-5, with 7 bases fitting TRBD1. Per germline, CDR1 SEHNR and CDR2 FQNEAQ (reference sequence). Trimming took 5 bases from V and 5 from J; bases not matched to a gene: 11. CDR3 length: 15 amino acids. The CDR3 nucleotides read TGTGCCAGCAGCCCTAGGGACAGAATTTGGGAGACCCAGTACTTC. It specifies CASSPRDRIWETQYF.

V usage is TRBV28 and J usage is TRBJ2-5, with a weak D call TRBD1 (6 bases). Germline V gene lookup returns CDR1 MDHEN and CDR2 SYDVKM. The CDR3 runs to 15 residues. V dropped 6 bases and J dropped 2 bases, with 16 bases sitting between them. This CDR3 is CASSFGTFVQETQYF. The CDR3 bases are TGTGCCAGCAGCTTTGGGACATTTGTACAAGAGACCCAGTACTTC. Looking up the rest from reference TRBV28 and TRBJ2-5 gives the full variable domain: DVKVTQSSRYLVKRTGEKVFLECVQDMDHENMFWYRQDPGLGLRLIYFSYDVKMKEKGDIPEGYSVSREKKERFSLILESASTNQTSMYLCASSFGTFVQETQYFGPGTRLLVL.

The chain links TRBV6-4 to TRBJ1-2; the D gene is possibly TRBD1 (5 bases). V gave up 4 bases and J gave up 4 bases, with 13 bases separating them. Germline CDR1 MRHNA, CDR2 SNTAGT. CDR3 length equals 14 residues. CDR3 in amino acids: CASSAVQGGYGYTF. The CDR3 DNA is TGTGCCAGCAGTGCCGTTCAGGGTGGCTATGGCTACACCTTC.

The chain combines TRBV30 with TRBJ1-2; D may be TRBD1 (6 bases). This CDR3 contains 13 residues. V dropped 5 bases and J dropped 6 bases, with 16 bases sitting between them. The germline gives CDR1 GTSNPN, CDR2 SVGIG (reference sequence). The CDR3 coding sequence is TGTGCCTGGGCGTTGGGACAAACAGATGGCTACACCTTC. Amino acids: CAWALGQTDGYTF.